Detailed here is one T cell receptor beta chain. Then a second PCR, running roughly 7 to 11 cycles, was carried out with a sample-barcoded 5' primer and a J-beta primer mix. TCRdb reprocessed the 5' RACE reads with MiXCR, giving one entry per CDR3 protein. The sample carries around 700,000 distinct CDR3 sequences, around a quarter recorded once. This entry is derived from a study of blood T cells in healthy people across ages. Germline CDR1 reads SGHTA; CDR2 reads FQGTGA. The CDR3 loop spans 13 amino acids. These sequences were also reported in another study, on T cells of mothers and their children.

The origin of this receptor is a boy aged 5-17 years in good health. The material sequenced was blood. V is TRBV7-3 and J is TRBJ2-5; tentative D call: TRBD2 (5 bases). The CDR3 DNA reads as TGTGCTGAGCGTAGGATGGAGGAAGAGACCCAGTACTTC. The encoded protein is CAERRMEEETQYF.